A selection of T cell receptor beta chains follows, all from one sample in a study of CD8+CD57+ T cells in acquired aplastic anemia. From the reads, TCRdb called clonotypes with MiXCR, one entry per CDR3 protein. The sample lists 130,000 or so distinct CDR3 sequences, around two fifths occurring once. Sequenced input: sorted CD4+, CD8+, or CD8+CD57+ T cells (not recorded which) from PBMCs. Receptors originate from a human donor in good health, serving as a control. Both conserved end residues are part of each CDR3. D genes are given only for firm matches. The size field is filled for only some rows; it gives once, few, many or a size class.

d_call: -
j_call: TRBJ1-4
clone_size: many
v_call: TRBV15
cdr3_nt: TGTGCCTCTGGCCGGGGGGGCCCTAGTAATGAAAAACTGTTTTTT
cdr3_aa: CASGRGGPSNEKLFF

d_call: TRBD1
j_call: TRBJ1-2
clone_size: -
v_call: TRBV10-3
cdr3_nt: TGTGCCATCAGTCGACAGGGGAGTGGGGTTTATGGCTACACCTTC
cdr3_aa: CAISRQGSGVYGYTF

d_call: -
j_call: TRBJ2-7
clone_size: many
v_call: TRBV5-1
cdr3_nt: TGCGCCAGCAGCTTGGGAGTTGGCCCCTACGAGCAGTACTTC
cdr3_aa: CASSLGVGPYEQYF

d_call: -
j_call: TRBJ1-1
clone_size: many
v_call: TRBV29-1
cdr3_nt: TGCAGCGTGCCTAGAGCGGGGTATGGTGAAGCTTTCTTT
cdr3_aa: CSVPRAGYGEAFF

d_call: -
j_call: TRBJ2-2
clone_size: many
v_call: TRBV28
cdr3_nt: TGTGCCAGCAGGAGGGGTCCGAACACCGGGGAGCTGTTTTTT
cdr3_aa: CASRRGPNTGELFF

d_call: -
j_call: TRBJ1-3
clone_size: few
v_call: TRBV30
cdr3_nt: TGTGCCTGGAGTGTACGCAGGGGTGGAAACACCATATATTTT
cdr3_aa: CAWSVRRGGNTIYF

d_call: TRBD1
j_call: TRBJ1-2
clone_size: -
v_call: TRBV6-5
cdr3_nt: TGTGCCAGCAGTTACCCGGGACAGATCCTGATATATGGCTACACCTTC
cdr3_aa: CASSYPGQILIYGYTF

d_call: -
j_call: TRBJ2-7
clone_size: -
v_call: TRBV7-2
cdr3_nt: TGTGCCAGCAGCTTAGAGGCAGGTTACGAGCAGTACTTC
cdr3_aa: CASSLEAGYEQYF

d_call: TRBD1
j_call: TRBJ1-2
clone_size: many
v_call: TRBV11-2
cdr3_nt: TGTGCCAGCAGCTCCTCGACAGGGGGTAACTATGGCTACACCTTC
cdr3_aa: CASSSSTGGNYGYTF

d_call: -
j_call: TRBJ2-5
clone_size: -
v_call: TRBV6-1
cdr3_nt: TGTGCCAGCAGACCCTCGGGTACGGCGACCGTAGAGACCCAGTACTTC
cdr3_aa: CASRPSGTATVETQYF

d_call: -
j_call: TRBJ2-7
clone_size: many
v_call: TRBV29-1
cdr3_nt: TGCAGCGCTATACAGGTTTCCACCTACGAGCAGTACTTC
cdr3_aa: CSAIQVSTYEQYF

d_call: -
j_call: TRBJ1-3
clone_size: many
v_call: TRBV11-2
cdr3_nt: TGTGCCAGCAGCTTACAGGAGACTGGAAACACCATATATTTT
cdr3_aa: CASSLQETGNTIYF

d_call: -
j_call: TRBJ2-5
clone_size: many
v_call: TRBV12-3/TRBV12-4
cdr3_nt: TGTGCCAGCAGTAGAAATATAATGGAGACCCAGTACTTC
cdr3_aa: CASSRNIMETQYF

d_call: -
j_call: TRBJ1-1
clone_size: few
v_call: TRBV20-1
cdr3_nt: TGCAGTGCTAGCCCTAGCAGCATCGCTTTCTTT
cdr3_aa: CSASPSSIAFF

d_call: TRBD2
j_call: TRBJ2-5
clone_size: many
v_call: TRBV9
cdr3_nt: TGTGCCAGCAGCTCAACCGGGACTAGGAAAGAGACCCAGTACTTC
cdr3_aa: CASSSTGTRKETQYF

d_call: -
j_call: TRBJ1-2
clone_size: -
v_call: TRBV25-1
cdr3_nt: TGTGCCAGCAGTGAACCCGGGGCAGGGCTAGCTAACTATGGCTACACCTTC
cdr3_aa: CASSEPGAGLANYGYTF

d_call: -
j_call: TRBJ1-3
clone_size: many
v_call: TRBV5-1
cdr3_nt: TGCGCCAGCAGCGGGATGGGAATGGGCTCTGGAAACACCATATATTTT
cdr3_aa: CASSGMGMGSGNTIYF

d_call: -
j_call: TRBJ1-2
clone_size: many
v_call: TRBV6-1
cdr3_nt: TGTGCCAGCAGCGGATTTGGCTACACCTTC
cdr3_aa: CASSGFGYTF

d_call: -
j_call: TRBJ1-4
clone_size: many
v_call: TRBV19
cdr3_nt: TGTGCCAGTAGTATGATGGGGACTAATGAAAAACTGTTTTTT
cdr3_aa: CASSMMGTNEKLFF

d_call: TRBD2
j_call: TRBJ2-5
clone_size: -
v_call: TRBV7-2
cdr3_nt: TGTGCCAGCAGCTCGGGACTAGTAGAAGAGACCCAGTACTTC
cdr3_aa: CASSSGLVEETQYF

d_call: -
j_call: TRBJ1-4
clone_size: few
v_call: TRBV5-5
cdr3_nt: TGTGCCAGCACCTTAGGGGCCTTTAATGAAAAACTGTTTTTT
cdr3_aa: CASTLGAFNEKLFF

d_call: -
j_call: TRBJ1-1
clone_size: -
v_call: TRBV5-1
cdr3_nt: TGCGCCAGCAGCCCGCAACAGGCCGGGAACACTGAAGCTTTCTTT
cdr3_aa: CASSPQQAGNTEAFF

d_call: TRBD2
j_call: TRBJ2-1
clone_size: many
v_call: TRBV9
cdr3_nt: TGTGCCAGCAGCGTAGGTAGCCTAGCGGGACCAACTGAGCAGTTCTTC
cdr3_aa: CASSVGSLAGPTEQFF

d_call: TRBD1
j_call: TRBJ1-1
clone_size: -
v_call: TRBV15
cdr3_nt: TGTGCCACCAGCAGTCCGGGACAGCTGAACACTGAAGCTTTCTTT
cdr3_aa: CATSSPGQLNTEAFF

d_call: TRBD1
j_call: TRBJ1-2
clone_size: -
v_call: TRBV15
cdr3_nt: TGTGCCACCACCGTAAGGGACAGGAATCCGAACTATGGCTACACCTTC
cdr3_aa: CATTVRDRNPNYGYTF

d_call: TRBD1
j_call: TRBJ1-6
clone_size: many
v_call: TRBV20-1
cdr3_nt: TGCAGTGCTAGCTATGGGACAGGGATAAATTCACCCCTCCACTTT
cdr3_aa: CSASYGTGINSPLHF

d_call: -
j_call: TRBJ1-5
clone_size: -
v_call: TRBV2
cdr3_nt: TGTGCCAGCAGTGGAGGGACGTCTAGCAATCAGCCCCAGCATTTT
cdr3_aa: CASSGGTSSNQPQHF

d_call: TRBD1
j_call: TRBJ1-1
clone_size: -
v_call: TRBV2
cdr3_nt: TGTGCCAGCAGTGAAGATGGCAGGGGGAGCACTGAAGCTTTCTTT
cdr3_aa: CASSEDGRGSTEAFF

d_call: -
j_call: TRBJ2-5
clone_size: many
v_call: TRBV10-3
cdr3_nt: TGTGCCATCAGTGGAGGGGGGCATGGTGAAGAGACCCAGTACTTC
cdr3_aa: CAISGGGHGEETQYF

d_call: TRBD2
j_call: TRBJ2-2
clone_size: many
v_call: TRBV20-1
cdr3_nt: TGCAGTGCTAGACGTCCCTCGGGGGGGAACACCGGGGAGCTGTTTTTT
cdr3_aa: CSARRPSGGNTGELFF

d_call: -
j_call: TRBJ1-2
clone_size: -
v_call: TRBV12-3/TRBV12-4
cdr3_nt: TGTGCCAGCAGTTTGGGGCAGGGCTATGGCTACGCCTTC
cdr3_aa: CASSLGQGYGYAF

d_call: -
j_call: TRBJ2-1
clone_size: many
v_call: TRBV5-1
cdr3_nt: TGCGCCAGCAGCCCCAACAGGGACCAGCAGTTCTTC
cdr3_aa: CASSPNRDQQFF

d_call: TRBD1
j_call: TRBJ2-7
clone_size: -
v_call: TRBV10-3
cdr3_nt: TGTGCCATCACGGGGACAGGGATCAACGAGCAGTACTTC
cdr3_aa: CAITGTGINEQYF

d_call: TRBD1
j_call: TRBJ1-5
clone_size: many
v_call: TRBV19
cdr3_nt: TGTGCCAGTAGGGACAGGGGGCAGGCGATAAGTGAGCCCCAGCATTTT
cdr3_aa: CASRDRGQAISEPQHF

d_call: TRBD1
j_call: TRBJ1-1
clone_size: many
v_call: TRBV11-2
cdr3_nt: TGTGCCAGCAGCTTAGAGCTCCAGGGGGGAGCTTTCTTT
cdr3_aa: CASSLELQGGAFF

d_call: TRBD2
j_call: TRBJ2-5
clone_size: many
v_call: TRBV9
cdr3_nt: TGTGCCAGCAGCGCGGGGGGGGGGCTGGAGACCCAGTACTTC
cdr3_aa: CASSAGGGLETQYF

d_call: -
j_call: TRBJ1-5
clone_size: many
v_call: TRBV5-1
cdr3_nt: TGCGCCAGCAGCTTGGGGGGTTCTAGCAATCAGCCCCAGCATTTT
cdr3_aa: CASSLGGSSNQPQHF

d_call: TRBD1
j_call: TRBJ1-2
clone_size: many
v_call: TRBV9
cdr3_nt: TGTGCCAGCAGCGCCGGGACAGAGATCTATGGCTACACCTTC
cdr3_aa: CASSAGTEIYGYTF

d_call: TRBD1
j_call: TRBJ1-2
clone_size: few
v_call: TRBV6-1
cdr3_nt: TGTCCCAGCAGTGGAGGACAGGGCAACTATGGCTACACCTTC
cdr3_aa: CPSSGGQGNYGYTF

d_call: -
j_call: TRBJ2-2
clone_size: many
v_call: TRBV4-3
cdr3_nt: TGCGCCAGCAGCCAAGAACGAGTGAACACCGGGGAGCTGTTTTTT
cdr3_aa: CASSQERVNTGELFF

d_call: -
j_call: TRBJ1-2
clone_size: many
v_call: TRBV4-2
cdr3_nt: TGTGCCAGCAGCCAAGATGGGCAGGGCCGGGGAGGCTACACCTTC
cdr3_aa: CASSQDGQGRGGYTF

d_call: TRBD1
j_call: TRBJ2-5
clone_size: many
v_call: TRBV9
cdr3_nt: TGTGCCAGCAGCGTGGGGTTGGGGACAGGGGATCAAGAGACCCAGTACTTC
cdr3_aa: CASSVGLGTGDQETQYF

d_call: -
j_call: TRBJ1-4
clone_size: few
v_call: TRBV5-1
cdr3_nt: TGCGCCAGCAGCTCTCCGGGGTTAGGTGAAAAACTGTTTTTT
cdr3_aa: CASSSPGLGEKLFF

d_call: -
j_call: TRBJ1-2
clone_size: many
v_call: TRBV29-1
cdr3_nt: TGCAGCGCTTCCGAGGGGAGAGGCTACACCTTC
cdr3_aa: CSASEGRGYTF

d_call: -
j_call: TRBJ1-1
clone_size: many
v_call: TRBV7-9
cdr3_nt: TGTGCCAGCAGCACGGCTGCTGAAGCTTTCTTT
cdr3_aa: CASSTAAEAFF

d_call: -
j_call: TRBJ2-7
clone_size: many
v_call: TRBV2
cdr3_nt: TGTGCCAGCAGTGATACCGTAGGGGCGCGTGTTTCCTCCGAGCAGTACTTC
cdr3_aa: CASSDTVGARVSSEQYF

d_call: -
j_call: TRBJ1-2
clone_size: many
v_call: TRBV6-1
cdr3_nt: TGTGCCAGCAGTGTGACAGGAATTAACTATGGCTACACCTTC
cdr3_aa: CASSVTGINYGYTF

d_call: -
j_call: TRBJ1-1
clone_size: -
v_call: TRBV7-2
cdr3_nt: TGTGCCAGCAGCTTAGTGGAGGGGGGCACTGAAGCTTTCTTT
cdr3_aa: CASSLVEGGTEAFF

d_call: TRBD2
j_call: TRBJ2-3
clone_size: many
v_call: TRBV9
cdr3_nt: TGTGCCAGCACCACTAGCGGGGGGAGCACAGATACGCAGTATTTT
cdr3_aa: CASTTSGGSTDTQYF

d_call: -
j_call: TRBJ1-2
clone_size: -
v_call: TRBV29-1
cdr3_nt: TGCAGCGTTGCAGGGGATGGCTACACCTTC
cdr3_aa: CSVAGDGYTF

d_call: -
j_call: TRBJ1-1
clone_size: -
v_call: TRBV10-3
cdr3_nt: TGTGCCATCAGAAGTACCGGAACGGGAAACACTGAAGCTTTCTTT
cdr3_aa: CAIRSTGTGNTEAFF

d_call: -
j_call: TRBJ1-2
clone_size: -
v_call: TRBV20-1
cdr3_nt: TGCAGTGCTAAGCGTGGGGGTGGGAAAGGCTACACCTTC
cdr3_aa: CSAKRGGGKGYTF

d_call: TRBD2
j_call: TRBJ2-1
clone_size: -
v_call: TRBV7-6
cdr3_nt: TGTGCCAGCAGCTTAGGACTAGCGGGGCCCAATGAGCAGTTCTTC
cdr3_aa: CASSLGLAGPNEQFF

d_call: -
j_call: TRBJ1-1
clone_size: many
v_call: TRBV3-1
cdr3_nt: TGTGCCAGCAGCCAAGCCAGCATGAACACTGAAGCTTTCTTT
cdr3_aa: CASSQASMNTEAFF